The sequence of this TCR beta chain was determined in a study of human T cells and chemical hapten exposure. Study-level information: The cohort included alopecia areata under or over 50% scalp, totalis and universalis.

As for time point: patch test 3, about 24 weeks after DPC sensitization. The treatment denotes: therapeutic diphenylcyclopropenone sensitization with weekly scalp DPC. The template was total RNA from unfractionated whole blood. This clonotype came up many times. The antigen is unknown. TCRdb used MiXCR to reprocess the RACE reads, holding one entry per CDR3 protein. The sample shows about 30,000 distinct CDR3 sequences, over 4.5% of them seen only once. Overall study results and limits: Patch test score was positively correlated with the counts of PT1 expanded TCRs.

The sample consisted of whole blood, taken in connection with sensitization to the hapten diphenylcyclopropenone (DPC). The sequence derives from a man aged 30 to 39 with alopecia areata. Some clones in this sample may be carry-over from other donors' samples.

DNA for the CDR3: TGCGCCAGCAGCCAAGAAGGGGGTATCCGGGGTGCTAATGAAAAACTGTTTTTT. The encoded protein is CASSQEGGIRGANEKLFF. The gene calls are TRBV4-3 and TRBJ1-4; D may be TRBD1 (6 bases). Germline CDR1 reads LGHNA; CDR2 reads YSLEER. Trimming took off 0 bases at V and 3 bases at J, with 17 bases between the two ends. The CDR3 has 18 amino acids.